The present entry profiles one T cell receptor beta chain with its context. This record belongs to a study of T cells in tuberculosis. After thawing and overnight rest, PBMC were stained with GMM-loaded CD1B tetramer, viability dye and anti-CD3 for sorting. C32 glucose monomycolate from Rhodococcus equi was loaded onto the CD1B tetramers. Sequenced by immunoSEQ multiplex PCR; TCRdb stores in-frame clones only, minus some. The sample has some 60,000 clones, approximately 81% seen once. The CDR3 length is 13 residues. CDR1 and CDR2 from the germline V gene are SGHNT and YYREEE (reference sequence). Trimming removed 4 bases at V and 6 bases at J, with 13 bases between.

The TCR comes from an adult woman with latent tuberculosis. V and J are TRBV5-4 and TRBJ1-2; TRBD1 is a possible D gene (6 bases). The sample comprised CD1b-GMM tetramer-negative cells sorted from PBMCs. CDR3 loop: CASSREGGDGYTF. CDR3 coding DNA: TGTGCCAGCAGCCGTGAGGGGGGGGATGGCTACACCTTC.